The 15 T cell receptor beta chains in this list originate from one sample, sequenced in a study of CD8 T cells in ankylosing spondylitis. General observations from the study: A TCR beta motif made of several highly homologous variants seemed typical of ankylosing spondylitis blood.

These receptors are not linked to any known antigen. TCRdb fed the 5' RACE reads into MiXCR, producing one record per CDR3 protein. Of 100,000 to 150,000 distinct CDR3 sequences detected, roughly a sixth appear once; the ten largest clones hold around a third. The sequenced sample was blood, either unsorted or a sorted T cell fraction (not recorded which). The receptors here all came from a male donor with ankylosing spondylitis.

The V call is TRBV7-9, the J call TRBJ1-5; unclear D gene. This CDR3 has 15 amino acids. The ends were cut back, 5 bases at V and 1 base at J, with 12 bases in the middle. Germline CDR1 SEHNR, CDR2 FQNEAQ (reference sequence). The CDR3 DNA reads as TGTGCCAGCAGCGCGGGAGCCCTCAGCAATCAGCCCCAGCATTTT. This gives the protein CASSAGALSNQPQHF.

This clonotype has just a few counts. V is TRBV9 and J is TRBJ1-2; D not resolved. The CDR3 is 11 amino acids. The germline V gene encodes CDR1 SGDLS and CDR2 YYNGEE. V lost 3 bases and J 3 bases, leaving 3 bases between the germline ends. The CDR3 reads CASSDYYGYTF. The CDR3 DNA reads TGTGCCAGCAGCGACTACTATGGCTACACCTTC.

This clonotype appeared many times. V and J are TRBV4-2 and TRBJ1-1, with D unclear. The CDR3 spans 16 residues. The V gene's germline CDR1 is LGHNA and CDR2 YNFKEQ. The germline V and J ends were trimmed by 7 bases and 4 bases, with 22 bases remaining between them. For the CDR3, the DNA is TGTGCCAGCAAATCGGAGGTGGGCATTTCGTTCACTGAAGCTTTCTTT. Protein sequence: CASKSEVGISFTEAFF.

The rearrangement joins TRBV28 to TRBJ2-1; D ambiguous. Germline CDR1 MDHEN, CDR2 SYDVKM. The CDR3 loop spans 15 amino acids. V gave up 1 base and J gave up 5 bases, with 12 bases separating them. Here the CDR3 reads CASSLSGSANNEQFF. DNA of the CDR3: TGTGCCAGCAGTTTATCAGGTTCTGCGAACAATGAGCAGTTCTTC.

The chain links TRBV20-1 to TRBJ2-2, with TRBD1 matching over 10 bases. The CDR3 has 15 amino acids. Germline V lookup: CDR1 DFQATT, CDR2 SNEGSKA (reference sequence). With V trimmed by 2 bases and J by 5 bases, 5 bases remained unmatched. The CDR3 loop is CSARTGQGLTGELFF. CDR3 in DNA: TGCAGTGCTAGAACGGGACAGGGGTTAACCGGGGAGCTGTTTTTT.

In its sample, this clonotype was seen many times. The chain links TRBV4-1 to TRBJ2-7, with 9 positions matching TRBD1. CDR3 length: 14 amino acids. The J segment lost 3 bases and the V segment lost 3 bases, leaving 3 bases of the junction unmatched. Germline V gives CDR1 MGHRA, CDR2 YSYEKL. The CDR3 DNA follows: TGCGCCAGCAGCCAGTTGGGACAGGGCTACGAGCAGTACTTC. This sequence encodes CASSQLGQGYEQYF.

This clonotype was counted between two and nine times. The chain joins TRBV3-1 to TRBJ2-1; 11 nucleotides match TRBD2. Losses at the gene ends were 0 bases for V and 9 bases for J; bases not matched to a gene: 7. The CDR3 consists of 16 residues. Germline V gene sequence: CDR1 LGHDT, CDR2 YNNKEL (reference sequence). The chain's CDR3 is CASSQDPSGRSGEQFF. The DNA for the CDR3 is TGTGCCAGCAGCCAAGATCCTAGCGGGAGGAGTGGTGAGCAGTTCTTC.

The chain's CDR3 is CASSYGNEQFF. The CDR3 DNA follows: TGTGCCAGCTCTTATGGCAATGAGCAGTTCTTC. The chain uses TRBV12-3 or TRBV12-4 and TRBJ2-1; D gene uncertain. V was pared by 8 bases and J by 6 bases, with 8 bases between. CDR3 length: 11 residues.

This clonotype was seen a few times. This chain uses TRBV5-1 with TRBJ2-3, with 7 nucleotides matching TRBD1. Trimming took 4 bases from V and 0 from J; bases not matched to a gene: 2. Germline V gene data show CDR1 as SGHRS and CDR2 as YFSETQ. The CDR3 runs 14 residues. The CDR3 DNA sequence: TGCGCCAGCAGCCCGGACAGGAGCACAGATACGCAGTATTTT. This translates into CASSPDRSTDTQYF. Combining the CDR3 with reference TRBV5-1 and TRBJ2-3 gives the whole variable domain KAGVTQTPRYLIKTRGQQVTLSCSPISGHRSVSWYQQTPGQGLQFLFEYFSETQRNKGNFPGRFSGRQFSNSRSEMNVSTLELGDSALYLCASSPDRSTDTQYFGPGTRLTVL.

This clonotype showed up just a few times. The chain carries TRBV4-3 and TRBJ1-2; TRBD1 matches 9 bases. The CDR3 covers 14 residues. Germline V gene data show CDR1 as LGHNA and CDR2 as YSLEER. V lost 4 bases, J lost 6 bases, and 6 bases stayed unmatched. The CDR3 bases are TGCGCCAGCAGCCGCCGACAGGGGGGAAATGGCTACACCTTC. This codes for CASSRRQGGNGYTF.

Ten or more counts support this clonotype. The genes are TRBV12-3 or TRBV12-4 and TRBJ1-4; possibly TRBD1 for D (5 bases). The V end was cut by 2 bases, the J end by 5 bases, with 9 bases between. The CDR3 spans 14 residues. The CDR3 reads CASSLWDGNEKLFF. The CDR3 DNA sequence: TGTGCCAGCAGTTTATGGGACGGGAATGAAAAACTGTTTTTT.

The chain links TRBV7-2 to TRBJ2-5, with a weak D call TRBD2 (5 bases). The CDR3 contains 14 residues. Germline V gene lookup returns CDR1 SGHTA and CDR2 FQGNSA. V lost 1 base and J 1 base, leaving 7 bases between the germline ends. The CDR3: CASSLVTSQETQYF. In DNA, the CDR3 is TGTGCCAGCAGCTTAGTCACTAGCCAAGAGACCCAGTACTTC. Filled out from reference TRBV7-2 and TRBJ2-5, the complete variable domain reads GAGVSQSPSNKVTEKGKDVELRCDPISGHTALYWYRQSLGQGLEFLIYFQGNSAPDKSGLPSDRFSAERTGGSVSTLTIQRTQQEDSAVYLCASSLVTSQETQYFGPGTRLLVL.

In its sample, this clonotype was seen a few times. The chain couples TRBV29-1 to TRBJ2-7; 9 bases are shared with TRBD1. Germline V gives CDR1 SQVTM, CDR2 ANQGSEA. V dropped 2 bases and J dropped 3; count of bases not matched to a gene: 8. This CDR3 has 15 residues. The CDR3: CSVEPDDRGDYEQYF. For the CDR3, the DNA is TGCAGCGTTGAACCCGACGACAGGGGGGACTACGAGCAGTACTTC.

The genes are TRBV9 and TRBJ2-3; 7 bases are shared with TRBD2. CDR1 is SGDLS, CDR2 YYNGEE, per germline. The CDR3 length is 16 residues. V lost 0 bases to trimming and J lost 0 bases; unmatched junction nucleotides: 4. DNA for the CDR3: TGTGCCAGCAGCGTAGAAGCGGGGAGAAGCACAGATACGCAGTATTTT. It translates to CASSVEAGRSTDTQYF.

This clonotype showed up just a few times. The chain has TRBV7-9 and TRBJ2-1; D is possibly TRBD1 (5 bases). The CDR3 spans 15 residues. CDR1 and CDR2 (germline): SEHNR, FQNEAQ (reference sequence). Trimming removed 3 bases from V and 1 base from J, with 10 bases in between. The CDR3 spells CASSFEDSSYNEQFF. The CDR3 coding sequence is TGTGCCAGCAGCTTTGAAGACAGTTCCTACAATGAGCAGTTCTTC.